These 22 T cell receptor beta chains were sequenced from one sample in a study of blood T cell repertoires in COVID-19. Produced via immunoSEQ multiplex PCR; TCRdb's table is partial and in-frame only. The table has some 430,000 clones, less than 95% seen once; the top ten hold about 0.63%. Sequencing was performed on PBMCs or T cells enriched from blood (not recorded which). All receptors derive from a man between 18 and 35 years old who had recovered from COVID-19.

The chain is built from TRBV9 and TRBJ2-7; a possible D gene is TRBD1 (6 bases). This CDR3 spans 15 amino acids. The V gene's germline CDR1 is SGDLS and CDR2 YYNGEE. Trimming shortened V by 0 bases and J by 3 bases, and 13 bases separated the two germline ends. The CDR3 region has the DNA TGTGCCAGCAGCGTAGCGGACAGACCCTACTACGAGCAGTACTTC. Protein: CASSVADRPYYEQYF.

This chain links TRBV2 with TRBJ2-3, with D possibly matching TRBD2 (6 bases). The CDR3 loop spans 13 amino acids. In germline, CDR1 is SNHLY, CDR2 FYNNEI. Trimming took 7 bases from V and 3 from J, leaving 11 bases between them. In DNA form, the CDR3 reads TGTGCCAGCACGGTCAGCGGGACAGATACGCAGTATTTT. The encoded protein is CASTVSGTDTQYF.

The CDR3 DNA reads as TGTGCCAGCACCAGGACAGACACGAATCAGCCCCAGCATTTT. Encoded protein: CASTRTDTNQPQHF. The rearrangement joins TRBV2 to TRBJ1-5; TRBD1 is a possible D gene (6 bases). Trimming stripped 7 bases from V and 4 bases from J, with 14 bases between. There are 14 residues in the CDR3. CDR1 is SNHLY and CDR2 is FYNNEI in the germline V gene.

The chain employs TRBV2 and TRBJ1-5; D not certain. V dropped 1 base and J dropped 0 bases, with 7 bases sitting between them. CDR1 SNHLY and CDR2 FYNNEI come from the germline V gene. The CDR3 is made up of 15 amino acids. CDR3 in amino acids: CASSEGGYSNQPQHF. CDR3 bases: TGTGCCAGCAGTGAAGGCGGTTATAGCAATCAGCCCCAGCATTTT.

The V gene is TRBV10-3, the J gene TRBJ2-1; D is uncertain. The CDR3 extends over 14 amino acids. The ends were cut back, 4 bases at V and 1 base at J, with 8 bases in the middle. The germline V gene encodes CDR1 ENHRY and CDR2 SYGVKD. CDR3 region: CAISGPESYNEQFF. CDR3 bases: TGTGCCATCAGTGGCCCAGAATCCTACAATGAGCAGTTCTTC.

V usage is TRBV19 and J usage is TRBJ1-2; D might be TRBD1 (5 bases). Germline CDR1 reads LNHDA; CDR2 reads SQIVND (reference sequence). V gave up 1 base and J gave up 6 bases, with 12 bases separating them. The CDR3 runs 14 residues. The CDR3 DNA is TGTGCCAGTAGTATAGCTGGCAGGGTCAATGGCTACACCTTC. This gives the protein CASSIAGRVNGYTF.

The chain employs TRBV9 and TRBJ1-6; tentative D call: TRBD1 (6 bases). The CDR3 runs to 15 residues. CDR1 and CDR2 (germline): SGDLS, YYNGEE. Trimming stripped 0 bases from V and 10 bases from J, with 14 bases between. The CDR3 DNA reads as TGTGCCAGCAGCGTAGTTGCGGACAGTAGCTCACCCCTCCACTTT. Amino acids: CASSVVADSSSPLHF.

This chain links TRBV27 with TRBJ2-1; 15 nucleotides agree with TRBD2. V trimming: 4 bases; J trimming: 8 bases; junction bases outside the gene matches: 12. Germline CDR1 MNHEY, CDR2 SMNVEV (reference sequence). This CDR3 comprises 18 residues. In DNA, the CDR3 is TGTGCCAGCAGTTCCCCCGGACTAGCGGGGGGGTTTATGGATGAGCAGTTCTTC. Its translation: CASSSPGLAGGFMDEQFF.

The V call is TRBV6-5, the J call TRBJ1-1; perhaps TRBD1 as D (6 bases). CDR1 is MNHEY and CDR2 is SVGAGI in the germline V gene. This CDR3 region has 12 residues. Trimming removed 10 bases from V and 3 bases from J, with 12 bases in between. CDR3 amino acids: CATGNRDTEAFF. The CDR3 DNA sequence: TGTGCCACCGGAAACAGGGACACTGAAGCTTTCTTT.

The gene calls are TRBV20-1 and TRBJ2-4, with D unclear. Germline V gives CDR1 DFQATT, CDR2 SNEGSKA (reference sequence). The CDR3 is 14 amino acids. The germline V and J ends were trimmed by 3 bases and 0 bases, with 9 bases remaining between them. The chain's CDR3 is CSASVVLAKNIQYF. The CDR3 bases are TGCAGTGCTAGTGTGGTACTAGCCAAAAACATTCAGTACTTC.

The chain joins TRBV19 to TRBJ2-1; 7 bases are a match to TRBD2. This CDR3 contains 15 residues. V dropped 5 bases and J dropped 10; count of bases not matched to a gene: 14. Looked up from germline, CDR1 is LNHDA and CDR2 is SQIVND (reference sequence). The CDR3 bases are TGTGCCAGTAGTTCCCTTAGGGAGGGCCTGAGGGAGCAGTTCTTC. It specifies CASSSLREGLREQFF.

The chain couples TRBV24-1 to TRBJ2-6; TRBD1 matches 7 bases. The length of the CDR3 is 18 residues. Per germline, CDR1 KGHDR and CDR2 SFDVKD. V was pared by 5 bases and J by 0 bases, with 9 bases of the junction left unmatched. CDR3 in amino acids: CATSASPGQLSGANVLTF. The CDR3 DNA reads TGTGCCACCAGTGCCTCTCCGGGACAGCTCTCTGGGGCCAACGTCCTGACTTTC.

This clone was picked up a small number of times. At one of its ends the junction is not consistent with the germline gene, which may arise from a read error. The rearrangement joins TRBV7-9 to TRBJ1-1, with 8 bases fitting TRBD1. Germline-derived CDR1 and CDR2 are SEHNR and FQNEAQ (reference sequence). The CDR3 spans 15 residues. CDR3 loop: CASSLDRGGSTEAFF. DNA for the CDR3: TGTGCCAGCAGTTTAGACAGGGGCGGTAGCACTGAAGCTTTCTTT.

In its sample, this clone was seen once. V and J are TRBV9 and TRBJ2-7, with 8 bases fitting TRBD1. The CDR3 runs to 14 residues. The V and J ends lost 3 bases and 6 bases, in that order; junction bases with no gene match: 8. Germline-derived CDR1 and CDR2 are SGDLS and YYNGEE. CDR3 coding DNA: TGTGCCAGCAGCGACGCTGACAGGGGAAGCGAGCAGTACTTC. It encodes CASSDADRGSEQYF.

V usage is TRBV7-9 and J usage is TRBJ2-5; 14 bases map to TRBD2. The CDR3 length is 18 residues. The V and J ends lost 4 bases and 5 bases, in that order; junction bases with no gene match: 12. CDR1 SEHNR and CDR2 FQNEAQ come from the germline V gene (reference sequence). This CDR3 reads CASSSLPGLAGAFETQYF. CDR3 DNA: TGTGCCAGCAGCTCCCTTCCGGGACTAGCGGGAGCCTTTGAGACCCAGTACTTC.

The chain couples TRBV2 to TRBJ1-3, with D hard to call. The CDR3 is 11 amino acids. V was shortened by 2 bases and J by 12 bases, with 8 bases between the two germline ends. Per the germline V gene, CDR1 is SNHLY and CDR2 is FYNNEI. The CDR3 nucleotides read TGTGCCAGCAGTGAAACCGCAGACATATATTTT. Translated: CASSETADIYF.

J is TRBJ2-5 and V is TRBV5-1; D perhaps matches TRBD1 (5 bases). The germline V gene has CDR1 SGHRS and CDR2 YFSETQ. V was trimmed by 1 base and J by 3 bases, leaving 10 bases between them. There are 14 residues in the CDR3. The CDR3 DNA sequence: TGCGCCAGCAGCTTGTGGGTCAGGGAAGAGACCCAGTACTTC. Protein: CASSLWVREETQYF.

The count of this clone is one. V and J are TRBV7-9 and TRBJ2-1; no definite D call. Germline V lookup: CDR1 SEHNR, CDR2 FQNEAQ (reference sequence). The CDR3 extends over 13 amino acids. The V end lost 2 bases, the J end lost 5 bases, and 7 bases lay between the germline ends. Here the CDR3 reads CASSLSPDNEQFF. CDR3 nucleotide sequence: TGTGCCAGCAGCTTAAGCCCGGACAATGAGCAGTTCTTC. The whole variable domain, filled in from reference TRBV7-9 and TRBJ2-1, reads DTGVSQNPRHKITKRGQNVTFRCDPISEHNRLYWYRQTLGQGPEFLTYFQNEAQLEKSRLLSDRFSAERPKGSFSTLEIQRTEQGDSAMYLCASSLSPDNEQFFGPGTRLTVL.

The chain carries TRBV29-1 and TRBJ2-4; TRBD2 is a possible D gene (5 bases). This CDR3 region has 13 residues. Trimming took off 7 bases at V and 3 bases at J, with 13 bases between the two ends. Per germline, CDR1 SQVTM and CDR2 ANQGSEA. CDR3 nucleotides: TGCAGCGCCAGGAGGCGAGACAAAAACATTCAGTACTTC. As protein: CSARRRDKNIQYF. The full variable domain, in which reference TRBV29-1 and TRBJ2-4 provide the parts outside the CDR3, is SAVISQKPSRDICQRGTSLTIQCQVDSQVTMMFWYRQQPGQSLTLIATANQGSEATYESGFVIDKFPISRPNLTFSTLTVSNMSPEDSSIYLCSARRRDKNIQYFGAGTRLSVL.

This chain links TRBV25-1 with TRBJ1-6; D possibly corresponds to TRBD1 (5 bases). In germline, CDR1 is MGHDK, CDR2 SYGVNS. The CDR3 is made up of 14 amino acids. Trimming took off 6 bases at V and 7 bases at J, with 13 bases between the two ends. CDR3 in amino acids: CASRQTVLNSPLHF. CDR3 nucleotides: TGTGCCAGCAGGCAGACAGTTCTAAATTCACCCCTCCACTTT.

The CDR3 DNA reads as TGTGCCAGCAGGAAAGGGGCGGGGAATCAGCCCCAGCATTTT. Protein sequence: CASRKGAGNQPQHF. The chain is built from TRBV6-5 and TRBJ1-5; a possible D gene is TRBD1 (5 bases). There are 14 residues in the CDR3. V dropped 6 bases and J dropped 4 bases, with 13 bases sitting between them. The V gene's germline CDR1 is MNHEY and CDR2 SVGAGI.

This clone was detected only once. V is TRBV6-1 and J is TRBJ1-2; the D is unclear. The germline V and J ends were trimmed by 0 bases and 4 bases, with 6 bases remaining between them. Germline V CDR1 and CDR2: MNHNS, SASEGT. This CDR3 is 13 amino acids long. CDR3: CASSEASSYGYTF. The CDR3 region has the DNA TGTGCCAGCAGTGAAGCGTCCAGCTATGGCTACACCTTC.